The present TCR beta chain was sequenced within a study of T-cell reconstitution after alpha-beta-depleted transplantation in children. Unique molecular identifiers were incorporated when the TCRbeta library was constructed. One entry per CDR3 protein, called by TCRdb with MiXCR from the PCR reads. Altogether fewer than 550,000 distinct CDR3 sequences are present, around 10% being singletons, with the ten largest covering 12% to 15%. CDR1 SGHNT and CDR2 YENEEA come from the germline V gene. V was shortened by 3 bases and J by 8 bases, with 10 bases between the two germline ends. The CDR3 covers 13 residues.

The chain couples TRBV11-3 to TRBJ2-2; D gene unclear. The source material was PBMCs, mostly from graft donor cells, sampled 180 days after TCRalphabeta/CD19-depleted stem cell transplant. The receptor was derived from a female patient aged 2 to 10 who had a stem cell transplant for aplastic anemia, so the T cells may come from the graft donor. CDR3 sequence: CASSFQPPGELFF. In DNA form, the CDR3 reads TGTGCCAGCAGCTTCCAGCCTCCAGGGGAGCTGTTTTTT.